This TCR beta chain was sequenced in a study of T cells in Graves' hyperthyroidism and ophthalmopathy. A patient was excluded if there was uncontrolled infection, other autoimmune disease, pregnancy or lactation. From RNA transcripts, TCR beta CDR3 regions were amplified. HTBI primers drove first-round RT-PCR of the TCR CDR3. One entry per CDR3 protein, called by TCRdb with MiXCR from the multiplex PCR reads. In the table there are 500,000 to 600,000 distinct CDR3 sequences, approximately 44% of which are singletons. Study-wide findings and caveats: Stable hyperthyroidism and ophthalmopathy were separated using 13 V-J signatures. The majority of expanded thyroid clonotypes above 0.001 also appeared in blood.

The CDR3 length is 15 residues. V gave up 5 bases and J gave up 0 bases, with 13 bases separating them. CDR1 and CDR2 from the germline V gene are LNHDA and SQIVND (reference sequence). This clonotype was detected many times. Its antigen remains unidentified. Sequenced input: peripheral blood or thyroid tissue (not recorded which). The sequence was obtained from an adult woman with Graves' disease, either hyperthyroidism or ophthalmopathy (not recorded which). The gene calls are TRBV19 and TRBJ1-1, with a possible D match to TRBD1 (5 bases). Here the CDR3 reads CASSRGRPLNTEAFF. As DNA, the CDR3 is TGTGCCAGTAGTCGGGGACGACCTTTGAACACTGAAGCTTTCTTT.